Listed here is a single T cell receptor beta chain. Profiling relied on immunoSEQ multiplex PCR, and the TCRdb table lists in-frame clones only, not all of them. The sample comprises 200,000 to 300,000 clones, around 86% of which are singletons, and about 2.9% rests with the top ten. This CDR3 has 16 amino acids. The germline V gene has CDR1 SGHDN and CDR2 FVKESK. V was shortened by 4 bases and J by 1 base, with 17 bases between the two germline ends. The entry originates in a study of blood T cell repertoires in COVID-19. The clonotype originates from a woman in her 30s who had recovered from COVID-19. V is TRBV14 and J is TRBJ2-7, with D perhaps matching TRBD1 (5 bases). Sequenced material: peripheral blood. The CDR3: CASSPYTGGESYEQYF. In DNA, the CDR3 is TGTGCCAGCAGCCCCTACACAGGTGGAGAGTCCTACGAGCAGTACTTC.